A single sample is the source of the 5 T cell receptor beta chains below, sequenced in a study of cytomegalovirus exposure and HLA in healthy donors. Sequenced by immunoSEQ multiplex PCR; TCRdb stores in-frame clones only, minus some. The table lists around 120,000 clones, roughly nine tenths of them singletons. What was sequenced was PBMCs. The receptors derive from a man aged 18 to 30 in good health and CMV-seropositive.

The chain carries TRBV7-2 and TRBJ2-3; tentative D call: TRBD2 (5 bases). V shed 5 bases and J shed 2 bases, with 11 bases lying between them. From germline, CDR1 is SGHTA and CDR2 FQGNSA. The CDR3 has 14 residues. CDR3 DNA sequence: TGTGCCAGCAGCCCTGGGCGGGCCACAGATACGCAGTATTTT. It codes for CASSPGRATDTQYF.

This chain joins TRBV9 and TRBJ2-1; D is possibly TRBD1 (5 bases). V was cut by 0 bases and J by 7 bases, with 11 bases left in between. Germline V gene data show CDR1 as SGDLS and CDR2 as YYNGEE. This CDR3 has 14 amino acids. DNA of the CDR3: TGTGCCAGCAGCGTAGAACAGGTTTTTAATGAGCAGTTCTTC. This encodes CASSVEQVFNEQFF.

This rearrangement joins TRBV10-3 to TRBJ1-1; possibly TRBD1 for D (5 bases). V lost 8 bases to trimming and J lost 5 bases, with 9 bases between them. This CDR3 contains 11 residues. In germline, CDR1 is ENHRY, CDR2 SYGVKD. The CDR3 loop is CAIGRGTEAFF. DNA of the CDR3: TGTGCCATCGGGAGGGGTACTGAAGCTTTCTTT.

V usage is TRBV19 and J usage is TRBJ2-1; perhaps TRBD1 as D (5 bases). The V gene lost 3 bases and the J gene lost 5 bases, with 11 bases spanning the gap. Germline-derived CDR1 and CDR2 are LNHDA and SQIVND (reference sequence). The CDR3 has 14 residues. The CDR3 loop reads CASSIVAGNNEQFF. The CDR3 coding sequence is TGTGCCAGTAGTATTGTAGCAGGGAACAATGAGCAGTTCTTC. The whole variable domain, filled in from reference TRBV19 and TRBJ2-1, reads DGGITQSPKYLFRKEGQNVTLSCEQNLNHDAMYWYRQDPGQGLRLIYYSQIVNDFQKGDIAEGYSVSREKKESFPLTVTSAQKNPTAFYLCASSIVAGNNEQFFGPGTRLTVL.

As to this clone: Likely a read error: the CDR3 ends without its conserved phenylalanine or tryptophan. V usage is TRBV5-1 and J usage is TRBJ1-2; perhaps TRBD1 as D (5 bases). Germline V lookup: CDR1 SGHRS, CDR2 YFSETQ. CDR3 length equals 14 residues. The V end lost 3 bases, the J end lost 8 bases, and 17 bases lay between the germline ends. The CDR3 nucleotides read TGCGCCAGCAGCTGGGACTTATCGAGGAGAGGCTACACCTCC. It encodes CASSWDLSRRGYTS.